A selection of T cell receptor beta chains follows, all from one sample in a study of blood T cell repertoires in COVID-19. The assay was immunoSEQ multiplex PCR, and TCRdb's table has in-frame clones only and misses some. The table shows approximately 140,000 clones, with under 85% occurring only once. Source material: peripheral blood. These receptors originate from a human donor in a cohort sampled during active COVID-19. The CDR3 runs from the conserved cysteine through the conserved F or W. The order of the fields is V gene, J gene, clone size, D gene, CDR3 protein, CDR3 DNA. D genes are given only for firm matches. Where a row states a size, it is once, few, many or the class of an expanded clone; other rows omit it.

V gene: TRBV7-2
J gene: TRBJ1-1
clone size: NA
D gene: NA
CDR3 protein: CASSSSWRNTEAFF
CDR3 DNA: TGTGCCAGCAGCTCATCTTGGAGGAACACTGAAGCTTTCTTT

V gene: TRBV12-3/TRBV12-4
J gene: TRBJ1-1
clone size: once
D gene: NA
CDR3 protein: CASSPSPGTEAFF
CDR3 DNA: TGTGCCAGCAGTCCCTCGCCGGGGACTGAAGCTTTCTTT

V gene: TRBV5-4
J gene: TRBJ1-4
clone size: NA
D gene: NA
CDR3 protein: CASGRDIENEKLFF
CDR3 DNA: TGTGCCAGCGGAAGGGACATCGAGAATGAAAAACTGTTTTTT

V gene: TRBV6-5
J gene: TRBJ1-2
clone size: NA
D gene: TRBD1
CDR3 protein: CASSPDRVVYGYTF
CDR3 DNA: TGTGCCAGCAGTCCAGACAGGGTGGTATATGGCTACACCTTC

V gene: TRBV20-1
J gene: TRBJ1-4
clone size: few
D gene: NA
CDR3 protein: CSAQHNEKLFF
CDR3 DNA: TGCAGTGCCCAACACAATGAAAAACTGTTTTTT

V gene: TRBV6-1
J gene: TRBJ1-2
clone size: once
D gene: TRBD1
CDR3 protein: CASSEARDRADYGYTF
CDR3 DNA: TGTGCCAGCAGTGAAGCACGGGACAGGGCTGACTATGGCTACACCTTC

V gene: TRBV7-2
J gene: TRBJ2-7
clone size: NA
D gene: TRBD1
CDR3 protein: CASSLGGPGGPYEQYF
CDR3 DNA: TGTGCCAGCAGCTTAGGCGGCCCAGGGGGCCCGTACGAGCAGTACTTC

V gene: TRBV9
J gene: TRBJ1-4
clone size: NA
D gene: TRBD1
CDR3 protein: CASSPRDRGGEKLFF
CDR3 DNA: TGTGCCAGCAGCCCCCGGGACAGGGGTGGGGAAAAACTGTTTTTT

V gene: TRBV2
J gene: TRBJ1-2
clone size: NA
D gene: TRBD1
CDR3 protein: CASSGTQGAFGYTF
CDR3 DNA: TGTGCCAGCAGTGGGACCCAGGGGGCTTTTGGCTACACCTTC

V gene: TRBV7-6
J gene: TRBJ2-2
clone size: NA
D gene: TRBD1
CDR3 protein: CASSTGQHTGELFF
CDR3 DNA: TGTGCCAGCAGCACGGGACAGCACACCGGGGAGCTGTTTTTT

V gene: TRBV29-1
J gene: TRBJ1-4
clone size: NA
D gene: NA
CDR3 protein: CSAASGINEKLFF
CDR3 DNA: TGCAGCGCAGCCTCGGGGATAAATGAAAAACTGTTTTTT

V gene: TRBV7-3
J gene: TRBJ1-1
clone size: NA
D gene: NA
CDR3 protein: CANSATGTTPEAFF
CDR3 DNA: TGTGCCAACAGCGCCACAGGGACTACACCTGAAGCTTTCTTT

V gene: TRBV2
J gene: TRBJ2-3
clone size: NA
D gene: TRBD2
CDR3 protein: CASSSRTSGGSDTQYF
CDR3 DNA: TGTGCCAGCAGTTCTAGGACTAGCGGGGGGTCAGATACGCAGTATTTT